This TCR beta chain was sequenced in a study of T-cell reconstitution after alpha-beta-depleted transplantation in children. The CDR3 extends over 13 amino acids. V was pared by 4 bases and J by 1 base, with 10 bases between. Germline loops: CDR1 SQVTM, CDR2 ANQGSEA. Ten or more counts support this clonotype. Its antigen remains unidentified. TCRbeta library construction was performed incorporating unique molecular identifiers. TCRdb re-called the PCR reads with MiXCR, one entry per CDR3 protein. The sample lists fewer than 350,000 distinct CDR3 sequences, about 9.9% occurring once. Overall study results and limits: Once a year had passed after transplant, T-cell counts and diversity came mostly from newly produced T cells.

The rearrangement joins TRBV29-1 to TRBJ1-1; D gene ambiguous. The TCR was taken from a male patient aged 2-9 years who had a stem cell transplant for chronic granulomatous disease, so the T cells may come from the graft donor. The sample consisted of peripheral blood, taken 180 days after TCRalphabeta/CD19-depleted stem cell transplant. The DNA for the CDR3 is TGCAGCGTTGCGGAGGTAGCGAACACTGAAGCTTTCTTT. Its translation: CSVAEVANTEAFF.